This TCR beta chain was sequenced during a study of blood T cell repertoires in COVID-19 (TCRdb year 2020). For the wider study: Samples from collaborators originated in the United States, Italy and Spain and spanned both the acute and convalescent phases of COVID-19. Samples came from the ongoing ImmuneRACE study (first 160 participants) plus 1,254 subjects from 6 global collaborators. Where available, HLA class I and class II types were taken from metadata supplied by the sample provider and were not determined by assay-based typing. The dataset comprised deeply sampled blood TCRbeta repertoires from subjects exposed to, actively infected with, or recovered from COVID-19. The repertoires were made available in a free public database intended to serve as a resource for research on the immune response to SARS-CoV-2. The material from the prospective study consisted of cDNA or gDNA derived from T cells, B-cell-depleted T cells, or PBMCs. Nearly every sample came with metadata listing a de-identified subject ID, COVID-19 status, age in years and sex. Summary of the overall study and its limitations: Clinical and demographic metadata were provided uncurated, with the amount varying by source and participant.

This clone has just a few counts. The specificity of this receptor is unknown. Base qualities are not provided; no much larger clone lies one nucleotide away. In Seattle, one collaborating source enrolled patients while the infection was active and tracked those patients longitudinally over the course of disease. Each collaborating institution followed its own protocols to collect whole blood in K2EDTA tubes. For TCRbeta analysis, collaborators shipped samples as frozen whole blood, isolated PBMCs, or DNA extracted from either of those sample types. The immunoSEQ Assay, a bias-controlled multiplex PCR, was used to amplify TCRbeta CDR3 regions from genomic DNA. The source study handled its data this way. The number of nucleated cells in each sample was estimated by amplification of reference gene primers within the assay. To quantify the absolute abundance of each unique TCRbeta CDR3 rearrangement, sequence reads were collapsed and filtered. For each sample, productive Simpson clonality was calculated as the square root of Simpson's diversity index across productive rearrangements. TCRdb retrieved this table from immuneACCESS and kept in-frame rearrangements only. Not all clones are present; in checked studies, unresolved V genes account for under half, and no reason is known for the remainder. V, J and clone size are taken as reported in that table, and D and trimming were inferred from the DNA itself. The sample profile shows roughly 60,000 clones; roughly 84% of them were found once. The ten largest clones capture 10% of the sample.

Sequencing was carried out using peripheral blood. The TCR comes from a young man with COVID-19, enrolled during active disease.

The nucleotide sequence is given as TGTGCCAGCGGGGAGGGGATAGCTGGCTACACCTTC. It translates to CASGEGIAGYTF. Recombination joined TRBV28 with TRBJ1-2, with TRBD1 tentatively as D gene (5 bases match). V and J are truncated by 8 bases and 7 bases respectively, leaving an intervening sequence of 14 bases. From its cysteine to its phenylalanine, the CDR3 spans 12 amino acids. Only CDR3 DNA is held: 36 bases, read in frame from base 1. Sequences MDHEN (CDR1) and SYDVKM (CDR2) are obtained from the germline V gene.